The rows below give T cell receptor beta chains drawn from one sample of a study of T-cell reconstitution after alpha-beta-depleted transplantation in children. TCRdb used MiXCR to reprocess the PCR reads, holding one entry per CDR3 protein. The data hold around 190,000 distinct CDR3 sequences, with around 7% observed a single time. The starting material was PBMCs, obtained before TCRalphabeta/CD19-depleted stem cell transplant. Source of these receptors: a boy aged 2-15 years with acute lymphoblastic leukemia, due to receive a stem cell transplant. The CDR3 runs from the conserved cysteine through the conserved F or W. Fields, in order: V gene, D gene, clone size, CDR3 protein. The D gene is left open where the match is weak. The size field is filled for only some rows; it gives once, few, many or a size class.

TRBV5-8 | NA | few | CASSLAGQPTDTQYF
TRBV5-6 | NA | few | CASSPGPAYEQYF
TRBV5-1 | NA | many | CASSSHINQPQHF
TRBV29-1 | TRBD1 | many | CSVPTGTDTQYF
TRBV19 | TRBD2 | NA | CASSIAGGTGELFF
TRBV7-8 | NA | few | CASSSDYTDINEQFF
TRBV7-9 | TRBD1 | NA | CASSWTGVNETQYF
TRBV6-1 | TRBD1 | many | CASSQDRDWNTQYF
TRBV3-1 | NA | many | CASSQVEDTQYF
TRBV12-3/TRBV12-4 | NA | many | CASSTSTGKGLRDIQYF
TRBV29-1 | NA | many | CSVETGEVAEQYF
TRBV6-5 | NA | NA | CASSYSRLGTGNSPLHF
TRBV20-1 | TRBD1 | NA | CSARATGTENTGELFF
TRBV28 | TRBD1 | many | CASARQGAADTQYF
TRBV18 | TRBD2 | NA | CASSRSGGGQETQYF
TRBV12-3/TRBV12-4 | NA | many | CASSYGPVYEQYF
TRBV7-6 | TRBD2 | many | CASSLNSAGGDTQYF
TRBV7-2 | NA | NA | CASSPGTRTGELFF
TRBV6-1 | TRBD2 | few | CASLDRGVGLALGNEQYF
TRBV6-2/TRBV6-3 | NA | NA | CASSLTGSGANVLTF
TRBV12-3/TRBV12-4 | NA | few | CASSLQDLANYGYTF
TRBV9 | NA | many | CASSVGPGGSYEQYF
TRBV5-6 | NA | NA | CASSWLGINNEQFF
TRBV20-1 | NA | many | CSARGGVRTGELFF
TRBV12-3/TRBV12-4 | NA | many | CASCLGGLTYEQYF
TRBV6-1 | NA | few | CASSMFAPNGGSELFF
TRBV9 | NA | many | CASSIRDAYNEQFF
TRBV7-2 | NA | many | CASSLGGSLNEKLFF
TRBV12-3/TRBV12-4 | TRBD2 | many | CASSSPGLAGVYEQFF
TRBV20-1 | NA | many | CSATSLSGELFF
TRBV29-1 | TRBD2 | many | CSAGEGEQYF
TRBV5-1 | NA | many | CASSLGRRDNSWKGEFF
TRBV14 | TRBD2 | many | CASSLFSGSEQFF
TRBV15 | TRBD1 | many | CATSRVQGTYNEQFF
TRBV7-3 | NA | many | CASSPGTPNTGELFF
TRBV12-3/TRBV12-4 | TRBD2 | few | CASSFGAGAVVNEQFF
TRBV7-2 | TRBD1 | many | CASSLATGNYEQYF
TRBV6-1 | NA | many | CASSEENLGTQHF
TRBV14 | NA | many | CASSQATNEQFF
TRBV7-8 | TRBD1 | many | CASSLAKDRGNYNEQFF
TRBV20-1 | TRBD2 | many | CSARVGLAGGPREQYF
TRBV12-3/TRBV12-4 | TRBD2 | many | CASSFGTSINEQFF
TRBV29-1 | NA | many | CSVESQGRGNEQFF
TRBV12-3/TRBV12-4 | NA | many | CASSPADRYEQYF
TRBV11-1 | NA | NA | CASSRGRRQVGAFF
TRBV28 | NA | many | CASSAGYNSPLHF
TRBV9 | TRBD2 | many | CASRRTSGDEQFF